A single sample is the source of the 27 T cell receptor beta chains below, sequenced in a study of identical twins. MiXCR, run by TCRdb on the 5' RACE reads, gives a single entry per CDR3 protein. This sample has 1.5 million to 2 million distinct CDR3 sequences; under 35% occur once, and the top ten carry approximately 0.25%. What was sequenced was cord blood. All receptors derive from a newborn girl in good health.

This clonotype was detected only a few times. CDR3 loop: CASSNPDSRREDYGYTF. The CDR3 DNA follows: TGTGCCAGCAGCAACCCGGACAGTCGCCGTGAGGACTATGGCTACACCTTC. The chain recombines TRBV21-1 with TRBJ1-2; the table assigns TRBD1, which was not confirmed against the DNA. TRBV21-1 is a recognized pseudogene. CDR3 length equals 17 residues.

In this sample, this clonotype turned up a few times. The V and J genes are TRBV6-1 and TRBJ2-1, with D possibly being TRBD2 (6 bases). Germline V gene sequence: CDR1 MNHNS, CDR2 SASEGT. Trimming left V 4 bases short and J 10 bases short, with 20 bases between. The CDR3 is 15 residues long. The CDR3 sequence: CASSVRGGSDGEQFF. The CDR3 DNA follows: TGTGCCAGCAGTGTCCGTGGGGGGAGCGATGGGGAGCAGTTCTTC.

On this clonotype itself: The junction does not match germline at one end; this may be a read error. The CDR3 sequence: CASSLAGTVGEKLFF. In DNA form, the CDR3 reads TGTGCCAGCAGCCTAGCGGGCACAGTGGGCGAAAAACTGTTTTTT. The chain is built from TRBV7-9 and TRBJ1-4; no firm D call. Germline V gene data show CDR1 as SEHNR and CDR2 as FQNEAQ (reference sequence). The CDR3 length is 15 residues.

As DNA, the CDR3 is TGTGCCTGGAGTGTACTGGGCACCGATGGCTACACCTTC. This encodes CAWSVLGTDGYTF. The chain joins TRBV30 to TRBJ1-2; D not certain. The germline V and J ends were trimmed by 0 bases and 6 bases, with 11 bases remaining between them. This CDR3 has 13 residues. Germline loops: CDR1 GTSNPN, CDR2 SVGIG (reference sequence).

This clonotype was observed a few times. The chain combines TRBV28 with TRBJ1-4, with a weak D call TRBD1 (6 bases). Deletions cut 8 bases from V and 5 bases from J, with 18 bases between. Germline CDR1 MDHEN, CDR2 SYDVKM. This CDR3 comprises 15 residues. In nucleotides, the CDR3 is TGTGCCAGCTATAGCCTTAGGGGGTCCAATGAAAAACTGTTTTTT. This codes for CASYSLRGSNEKLFF.

The chain combines TRBV5-4 with TRBJ2-5; 12 positions match TRBD2. CDR1 is SGHNT and CDR2 is YYREEE in the germline V gene (reference sequence). CDR3 length equals 16 residues. V trimming: 3 bases; J trimming: 5 bases; junction bases outside the gene matches: 8. The CDR3 region has the DNA TGTGCCAGCAGCTCCCGGCGACTAGCGGGGGTGGAGACCCAGTACTTC. As protein: CASSSRRLAGVETQYF. The variable domain in full, with the rest retrieved from reference TRBV5-4 and TRBJ2-5, is ETGVTQSPTHLIKTRGQQVTLRCSSQSGHNTVSWYQQALGQGPQFIFQYYREEENGRGNFPPRFSGLQFPNYSSELNVNALELDDSALYLCASSSRRLAGVETQYFGPGTRLLVL.

The rearrangement joins TRBV5-1 to TRBJ1-2, with D uncertain. The ends were cut back, 6 bases at V and 4 bases at J, with 16 bases in the middle. In germline, CDR1 is SGHRS, CDR2 YFSETQ. This CDR3 contains 14 residues. This CDR3 is CASTSDLNLYGYTF. The CDR3, as DNA: TGCGCCAGCACGTCGGACCTCAATCTCTATGGCTACACCTTC.

In its sample, this clonotype was seen a few times. The genes are TRBV6-1 and TRBJ1-2, with D tentatively TRBD1 (5 bases). The CDR3 is 15 residues long. V dropped 7 bases and J dropped 4 bases, with 19 bases sitting between them. Germline CDR1 is MNHNS and CDR2 is SASEGT. CDR3 protein: CASIWTGAGGYGYTF. The CDR3 bases are TGTGCCAGCATCTGGACCGGGGCGGGTGGCTATGGCTACACCTTC.

The genes are TRBV18 and TRBJ2-5, with 7 positions matching TRBD2. The CDR3 spans 14 residues. CDR1 and CDR2 from the germline V gene are KGHSH and LQKENI. The V and J ends lost 2 bases and 5 bases, in that order; junction bases with no gene match: 5. Here the CDR3 DNA reads TGTGCCAGCTCACCATCGGGGGGTCGGGAGACCCAGTACTTC. This gives the protein CASSPSGGRETQYF.

This clonotype came up a few times. This chain joins TRBV25-1 and TRBJ1-6, with D possibly being TRBD1 (5 bases). With 4 bases removed from V and 2 bases from J, the gap between germline ends came to 6 bases. The germline V gene has CDR1 MGHDK and CDR2 SYGVNS. The CDR3 consists of 14 residues. Here the CDR3 DNA reads TGTGCCAGCAGTGGGACAACCTATAATTCACCCCTCCACTTT. It encodes CASSGTTYNSPLHF.

This clonotype came up a few times. The genes are TRBV20-1 and TRBJ2-3; TRBD2 agrees at 10 bases. CDR1 and CDR2 from the germline V gene are DFQATT and SNEGSKA (reference sequence). J was trimmed by 0 bases and V by 6 bases; bases with no gene match: 6. The CDR3 is 15 residues long. The CDR3 is CSATKRGGSTDTQYF. CDR3 DNA: TGCAGTGCCACAAAGCGGGGGGGAAGCACAGATACGCAGTATTTT.

The chain joins TRBV19 to TRBJ2-3; D is possibly TRBD1 or TRBD2 (5 bases each). V was shortened by 3 bases and J by 10 bases, with 11 bases between the two germline ends. This CDR3 contains 12 residues. CDR1 is LNHDA and CDR2 is SQIVND in the germline V gene (reference sequence). The CDR3 region has the DNA TGTGCCAGTAGTATTTTTGGGGGATCGCAGTATTTT. It encodes CASSIFGGSQYF.

This clonotype was found many times. The rearrangement links TRBV6-6 to TRBJ2-7; D not certain. V was shortened by 2 bases and J by 1 base, with 6 bases between the two germline ends. Per germline, CDR1 MNHNY and CDR2 SVGAGI (reference sequence). The CDR3 totals 13 residues. The CDR3: CASSYTASYEQYF. In DNA form, the CDR3 reads TGTGCCAGCAGTTACACCGCGTCCTACGAGCAGTACTTC.

This rearrangement joins TRBV5-1 to TRBJ2-7; D is unresolved. V was trimmed by 1 base and J by 2 bases, leaving 10 bases between them. The CDR3 contains 14 residues. Per germline, CDR1 SGHRS and CDR2 YFSETQ. As DNA, the CDR3 is TGCGCCAGCAGCTTGATCCAGCCCCCCTACGAGCAGTACTTC. Translated, it gives CASSLIQPPYEQYF.

At least ten counts were recorded for this clonotype. The chain joins TRBV6-6 to TRBJ2-3; D is ambiguous. This CDR3 is built from 12 residues. The ends were cut back, 6 bases at V and 5 bases at J, with 9 bases in the middle. CDR1 MNHNY and CDR2 SVGAGI come from the germline V gene (reference sequence). For the CDR3, the DNA is TGTGCCAGCAGCTCCATCAGAGATACGCAGTATTTT. This encodes CASSSIRDTQYF.

This clonotype was recorded a few times. The CDR3, as DNA: TGCGCCAGCAGCCAAGGGTCGGAGCGGAGCACAGATACGCAGTATTTT. This encodes CASSQGSERSTDTQYF. This rearrangement joins TRBV4-1 to TRBJ2-3, with a tentative D call TRBD2 (5 bases). V lost 1 base to trimming and J lost 0 bases, with 11 bases between them. The CDR3 is made up of 16 amino acids. Germline lookup yields CDR1 MGHRA and CDR2 YSYEKL.

The chain combines TRBV12-3 or TRBV12-4 with TRBJ2-1; D unresolved. The CDR3 runs to 14 residues. The V gene lost 6 bases and the J gene lost 3 bases, with 12 bases spanning the gap. CDR3 amino acids: CASSTDWDYNEQFF. CDR3 nucleotides: TGTGCCAGCAGCACAGACTGGGACTACAATGAGCAGTTCTTC.

CDR3 in DNA: TGTGCCAGCACCCCCAGTCTCTATGGCTACACCTTC. Protein product: CASTPSLYGYTF. The chain has TRBV28 and TRBJ1-2, with D unresolved. Germline CDR1 and CDR2: MDHEN and SYDVKM. The CDR3 covers 12 residues. The V end lost 7 bases, the J end lost 4 bases, and 10 bases lay between the germline ends.

The CDR3 loop is CASLLAKGSPLHF. The CDR3 region has the DNA TGTGCCAGCCTACTCGCGAAGGGTTCACCCCTCCACTTT. V gene TRBV21-1 combines with J gene TRBJ1-6. TRBV21-1 is assigned pseudogene status. This CDR3 region has 13 residues.

In this sample, this clonotype turned up a few times. The chain couples TRBV7-2 to TRBJ2-1; no reliable D call. The CDR3 extends over 15 amino acids. The germline V gene encodes CDR1 SGHTA and CDR2 FQGNSA. Trimming took off 5 bases at V and 8 bases at J, with 19 bases between the two ends. The CDR3 region is CASSKSAGPGDEQFF. The CDR3 region has the DNA TGTGCCAGCAGCAAAAGCGCTGGGCCTGGGGATGAGCAGTTCTTC.

This clonotype was recorded at least ten times. The chain uses TRBV12-3 or TRBV12-4 and TRBJ1-6, with 9 positions matching TRBD1. The trim removed 1 base at V and 9 bases at J, leaving 1 base unmatched. CDR3 length equals 14 residues. In DNA form, the CDR3 reads TGTGCCAGCAGTTTAGACAGGGGGCTTTCACCCCTCCACTTT. Translated, it gives CASSLDRGLSPLHF.

J is TRBJ2-2 and V is TRBV7-2; 10 nucleotides line up with TRBD2. This CDR3 is 18 amino acids long. With V trimmed by 5 bases and J by 4 bases, 13 bases remained unmatched. Per germline, CDR1 SGHTA and CDR2 FQGNSA. CDR3 nucleotides: TGTGCCAGCAGCCCGCTACTAGCGGGATCGACGGGCACCGGGGAGCTGTTTTTT. It translates to CASSPLLAGSTGTGELFF.

This clonotype was detected only once. V is TRBV4-1 and J is TRBJ1-5; possible D gene TRBD1, 6 bases. The CDR3 is 16 amino acids. The germline V gene encodes CDR1 MGHRA and CDR2 YSYEKL. Trimming removed 0 bases at V and 3 bases at J, with 12 bases between. This CDR3 reads CASSQDGGLINQPQHF. CDR3 in DNA: TGCGCCAGCAGCCAAGATGGGGGGCTGATCAATCAGCCCCAGCATTTT.

This chain uses TRBV10-3 with TRBJ1-5; D is unresolved. The germline V and J ends were trimmed by 0 bases and 7 bases, with 4 bases remaining between them. The V gene's germline CDR1 is ENHRY and CDR2 SYGVKD. This CDR3 comprises 12 residues. The CDR3 is CAISESRQPQHF. The CDR3 coding sequence is TGTGCCATCAGTGAGTCGAGACAGCCCCAGCATTTT.

J is TRBJ2-7 and V is TRBV4-2; 9 nucleotides line up with TRBD2. The V gene end was trimmed by 5 bases and the J gene end by 2 bases; junction bases not matched to a gene: 10. Germline lookup yields CDR1 LGHNA and CDR2 YNFKEQ. The CDR3 runs to 16 residues. The DNA for the CDR3 is TGTGCCAGCAGCGCAGGCTCTAGCGGGACAGCCTACGAGCAGTACTTC. It translates to CASSAGSSGTAYEQYF.

This clonotype was seen a few times. The chain links TRBV10-3 to TRBJ1-2; D is undetermined. V was shortened by 5 bases and J by 4 bases, with 8 bases between the two germline ends. The germline V gene has CDR1 ENHRY and CDR2 SYGVKD. The CDR3 is 12 residues long. CDR3 bases: TGTGCCATCAGTCCGGGTCTCTATGGCTACACCTTC. Amino acid sequence: CAISPGLYGYTF.

This clonotype was seen a handful of times. V gene TRBV28 combines with J gene TRBJ2-4; D might be TRBD1 (5 bases). The CDR3 is 15 residues long. V was trimmed by 6 bases and J by 0 bases, leaving 12 bases between them. Germline CDR1 is MDHEN and CDR2 is SYDVKM. CDR3 sequence (DNA): TGTGCCAGCAGAACAGGAACTATAGCCAAAAACATTCAGTACTTC. It translates to CASRTGTIAKNIQYF.